This T cell receptor beta chain was observed in a study of T cell responses to AZD1222 COVID-19 vaccine (TCRdb year 2021). Some background on the complete study: A total of about 240 trial participants underwent TCR sequencing, of whom 200 to 220 received two doses of AZD1222 and 26 received two doses of the MenACWY control vaccine. Trial participants were enrolled by age into subgroups of 18-55, 56-69 and 70-plus years, and roughly 150, 30 and 60 TCR-sequenced participants, respectively, were included in these subgroups.

The CDR3 regions of human TCRbeta chains were analyzed by immunosequencing. For the original study's pipeline: TCRs in the repertoires were compared against a reference library of SARS-CoV-2-specific TCRs that had been generated with the MIRA antigen-specificity platform. Breadth was defined as the fraction of unique TCRs that were SARS-CoV-2-associated. Depth was defined as the fraction of total T cells that were SARS-CoV-2-associated. Using the MIRA data, every spike-specific TCR was mapped to the spike region that the TCR reacted to and assigned to either a CD4 or a CD8 class. Log10-transformed breadth and depth values were compared by one-way ANOVA with Sidak's multiple comparisons tests. The source is immuneACCESS, and TCRdb retained only in-frame sequences with V and J called. Part of the clones is not carried over; for the studies checked, unresolved V genes explain less than half of this, and the remainder is unexplained. V and J calls and clone size are those listed in that table; D and trimming were worked out from the DNA. Here the sample has about 120,000 clones; 86% occur a single time. The ten largest clones represent less than 3.5% of the sample.

Including the terminal cysteine and phenylalanine, the CDR3 comprises 13 residues. The CDR3 DNA has 39 bases and is translated from base 1. V is pared back by 5 bases and J by 2 bases, with 9 bases lying between the germline termini. Based on the germline V gene (reference sequence), the CDR1 and CDR2 sequences are MNHEY and SMNVEV. The time point label corresponds to: about 28 days (+/-7) after the second vaccine dose. AZD1222 recipients with second doses at about 4 weeks or about 12 weeks were pooled, because spike-specific TCR depth and breadth did not differ between schedules. The vaccinee samples were drawn from two UK trials, COV001 and COV002, one of which was a single-blind randomized controlled phase 2/3 trial testing AZD1222 (ChAdOx1 nCoV-19) in healthy adults. Trial participant PBMC samples were collected at day 0 and day 28 after the second dose for TCRbeta chain sequencing. Study-wide findings and limitations: The whole spike protein was spanned by vaccine-associated CD4 TCRs, and dominant responses were seen in regions 160-218 and 743-854. Spike-specific TCR breadth and depth rose significantly after two AZD1222 doses compared with day 0 and with MenACWY recipients. Because no day 14 peak-response samples were available, repertoires were characterized only after the peak T cell response. Most participants were white British and females outnumbered males, and the authors suggested that clonal diversity may have been underestimated. The 56-69-year group was small, and its depth increase did not reach significance, likely because of low power. Conclusions about previously exposed vaccinees were limited because only six or seven AZD1222 recipients were SARS-CoV-2 seropositive at baseline. Epitopes outside the regions mutated in the B.1.351 and B.1.1.7 variants were reportedly recognized by nearly half of the unique spike-specific TCRs.

Worth noting for this clone: There is no known antigen for this receptor. One base away there is no much larger clone; base qualities are not given.

The clonotype originates from an adult who received the AZD1222 COVID-19 vaccine. This specimen consisted of peripheral blood, obtained 28 days after the second AZD1222 dose. This chain joins TRBV27 to TRBJ1-2; no D gene is confidently identified. The CDR3 reads CASSNGRNYGYTF. The nucleotide sequence reads as follows: TGTGCCAGCAGTAACGGACGGAACTATGGCTACACCTTC.